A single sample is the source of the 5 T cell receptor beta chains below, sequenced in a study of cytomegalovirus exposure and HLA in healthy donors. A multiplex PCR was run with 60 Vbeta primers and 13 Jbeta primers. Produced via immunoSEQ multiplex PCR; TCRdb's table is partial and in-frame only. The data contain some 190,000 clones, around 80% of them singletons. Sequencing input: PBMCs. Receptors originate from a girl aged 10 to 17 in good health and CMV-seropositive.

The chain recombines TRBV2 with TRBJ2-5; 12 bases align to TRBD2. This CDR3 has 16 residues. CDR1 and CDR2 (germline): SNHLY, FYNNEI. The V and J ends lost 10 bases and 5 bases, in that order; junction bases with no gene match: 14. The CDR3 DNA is TGTGCCAACTCCCCCGAACTAGCGGGAGGAAAGGAGACCCAGTACTTC. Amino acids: CANSPELAGGKETQYF.

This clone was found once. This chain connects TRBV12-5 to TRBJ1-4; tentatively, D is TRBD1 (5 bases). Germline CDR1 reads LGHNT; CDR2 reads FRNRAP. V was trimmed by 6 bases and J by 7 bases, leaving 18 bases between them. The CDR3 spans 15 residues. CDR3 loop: CASGTLRGLGEKLFF. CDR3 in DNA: TGTGCTAGTGGAACCCTCCGGGGACTTGGTGAAAAACTGTTTTTT. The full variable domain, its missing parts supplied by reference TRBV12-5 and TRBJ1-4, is DARVTQTPRHKVTEMGQEVTMRCQPILGHNTVFWYRQTMMQGLELLAYFRNRAPLDDSGMPKDRFSAEMPDATLATLKIQPSEPRDSAVYFCASGTLRGLGEKLFFGSGTQLSVL.

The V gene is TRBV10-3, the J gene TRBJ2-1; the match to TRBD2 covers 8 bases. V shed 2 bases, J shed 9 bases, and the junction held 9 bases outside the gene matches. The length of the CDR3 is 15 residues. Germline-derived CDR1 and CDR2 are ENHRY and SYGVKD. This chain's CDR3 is CAISEPERGLSEQFF. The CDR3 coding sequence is TGTGCCATCAGTGAGCCCGAGCGGGGGTTAAGTGAGCAGTTCTTC.

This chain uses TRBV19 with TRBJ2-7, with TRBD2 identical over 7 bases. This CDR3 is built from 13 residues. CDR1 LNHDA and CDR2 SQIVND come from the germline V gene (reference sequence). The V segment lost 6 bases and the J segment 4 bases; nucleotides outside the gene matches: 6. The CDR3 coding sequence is TGTGCCAGTAGGGCGGGAGTGGCTTACGAGCAGTACTTC. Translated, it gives CASRAGVAYEQYF.

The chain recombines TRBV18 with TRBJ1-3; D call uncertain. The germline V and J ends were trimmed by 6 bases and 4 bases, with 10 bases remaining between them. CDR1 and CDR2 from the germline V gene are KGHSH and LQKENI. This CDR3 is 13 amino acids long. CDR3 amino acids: CASSPDTGNTIYF. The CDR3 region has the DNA TGTGCCAGCTCCCCAGACACCGGAAACACCATATATTTT.